One sample yielded the 5 T cell receptor beta chains listed below, sequenced in a study of neurological immune-mediated disorders. MiXCR, applied by TCRdb to the 5' RACE reads, yields one record per CDR3 protein. The table has tens of thousands of distinct CDR3 sequences, 10% seen once. The sequenced sample consisted of PBMCs. These receptors were collected from a man in his forties in good health.

At least ten counts were recorded for this clonotype. The genes are TRBV11-2 and TRBJ1-1; tentatively, D is TRBD1 (5 bases). The CDR3 is 16 amino acids. V shed 0 bases and J shed 5 bases, with 16 bases lying between them. Germline CDR1 and CDR2: SGHAT and FQNNGV. CDR3 nucleotide sequence: TGTGCCAGCAGCTTAGAGGGGGGGATTCGGGGGACTGAAGCTTTCTTT. Its translation: CASSLEGGIRGTEAFF.

This clonotype has only a few counts. The chain couples TRBV6-6 to TRBJ2-7; 7 positions agree with TRBD2. This CDR3 comprises 16 residues. The J segment lost 0 bases and the V segment lost 5 bases, leaving 10 bases of the junction unmatched. Germline CDR1 and CDR2: MNHNY and SVGAGI (reference sequence). CDR3 loop: CASSTPGLPGSYEQYF. CDR3 in DNA: TGTGCCAGCAGTACCCCGGGACTACCGGGCTCCTACGAGCAGTACTTC.

This clonotype was detected many times. V and J are TRBV5-1 and TRBJ1-1; D is unresolved. The CDR3 totals 15 residues. V dropped 4 bases and J dropped 3 bases, with 16 bases sitting between them. The germline CDR1 and CDR2 sequences are SGHRS and YFSETQ. The CDR3 DNA sequence: TGCGCCAGCAGCCCCGGACCGGGTAGAGACACTGAAGCTTTCTTT. It encodes CASSPGPGRDTEAFF.

Note on this clonotype: A much larger clone lies a single base off, so this may be a read error. This sequence joins TRBV6-2 or TRBV6-3 and TRBJ2-1; TRBD1 matches 8 bases. Germline CDR1 reads MNHEY; CDR2 reads SVGEGT. This CDR3 is built from 16 residues. V lost 10 bases to trimming and J lost 8 bases; unmatched junction nucleotides: 19. The CDR3 here is CANSPGRGLVSDEQFF. CDR3 bases: TGTGCCAACAGCCCTGGCAGGGGGCTGGTTTCGGATGAGCAGTTCTTC.

There are many counts of this clonotype. V and J are TRBV7-2 and TRBJ1-5, with 7 positions matching TRBD1. This CDR3 has 15 residues. Germline CDR1 is SGHTA and CDR2 is FQGNSA. After removal of 6 bases from V and 2 bases from J, the junction contained 7 bases not matched to a gene. The CDR3 here is CASSSDRIGNQPQHF. The DNA for the CDR3 is TGTGCCAGCAGTTCGGACAGGATCGGCAATCAGCCCCAGCATTTT.